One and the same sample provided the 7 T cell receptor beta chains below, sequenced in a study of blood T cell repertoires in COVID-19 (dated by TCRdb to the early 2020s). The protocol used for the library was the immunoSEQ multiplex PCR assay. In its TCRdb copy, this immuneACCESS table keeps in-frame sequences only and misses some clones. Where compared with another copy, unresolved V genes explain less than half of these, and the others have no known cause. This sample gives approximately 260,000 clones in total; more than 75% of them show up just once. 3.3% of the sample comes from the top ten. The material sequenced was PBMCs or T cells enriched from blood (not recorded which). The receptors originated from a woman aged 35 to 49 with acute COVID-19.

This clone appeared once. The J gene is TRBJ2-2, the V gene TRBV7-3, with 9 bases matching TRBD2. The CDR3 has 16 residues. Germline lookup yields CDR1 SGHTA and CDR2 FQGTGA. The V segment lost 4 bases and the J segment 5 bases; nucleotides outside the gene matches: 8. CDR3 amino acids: CASSSYSGSKTGELFF. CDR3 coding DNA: TGTGCCAGCAGCTCGTATAGCGGGAGTAAAACCGGGGAGCTGTTTTTT. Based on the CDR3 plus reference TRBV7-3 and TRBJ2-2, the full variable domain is GAGVSQTPSNKVTEKGKYVELRCDPISGHTALYWYRQSLGQGPEFLIYFQGTGAADDSGLPNDRFFAVRPEGSVSTLKIQRTERGDSAVYLCASSSYSGSKTGELFFGEGSRLTVL.

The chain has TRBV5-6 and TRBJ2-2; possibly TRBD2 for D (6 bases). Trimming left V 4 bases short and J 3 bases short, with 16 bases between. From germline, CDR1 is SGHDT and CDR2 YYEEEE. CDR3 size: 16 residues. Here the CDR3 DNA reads TGTGCCAGCAGCGCGGCGCTAGCGCGATACACCGGGGAGCTGTTTTTT. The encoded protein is CASSAALARYTGELFF. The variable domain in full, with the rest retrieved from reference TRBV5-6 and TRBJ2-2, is DAGVTQSPTHLIKTRGQQVTLRCSPKSGHDTVSWYQQALGQGPQFIFQYYEEEERQRGNFPDRFSGHQFPNYSSELNVNALLLGDSALYLCASSAALARYTGELFFGEGSRLTVL.

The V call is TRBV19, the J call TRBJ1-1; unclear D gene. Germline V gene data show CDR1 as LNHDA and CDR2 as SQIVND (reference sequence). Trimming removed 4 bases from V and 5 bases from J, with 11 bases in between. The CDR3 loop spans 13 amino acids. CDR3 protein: CASSNTGETEAFF. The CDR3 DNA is TGTGCCAGTAGTAACACGGGAGAGACTGAAGCTTTCTTT.

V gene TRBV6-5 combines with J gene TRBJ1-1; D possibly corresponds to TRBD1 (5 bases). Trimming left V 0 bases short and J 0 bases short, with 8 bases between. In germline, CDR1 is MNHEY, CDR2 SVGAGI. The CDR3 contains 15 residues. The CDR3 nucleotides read TGTGCCAGCAGTTACTCGTACAGGTTGAACACTGAAGCTTTCTTT. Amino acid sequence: CASSYSYRLNTEAFF.

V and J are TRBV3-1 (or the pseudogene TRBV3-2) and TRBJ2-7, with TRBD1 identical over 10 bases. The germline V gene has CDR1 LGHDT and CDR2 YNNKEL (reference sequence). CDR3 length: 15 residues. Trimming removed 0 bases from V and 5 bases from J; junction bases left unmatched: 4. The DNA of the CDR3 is TGTGCCAGCAGCCAAGACCTGACAGGGGGCAACGAGCAGTACTTC. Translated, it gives CASSQDLTGGNEQYF.

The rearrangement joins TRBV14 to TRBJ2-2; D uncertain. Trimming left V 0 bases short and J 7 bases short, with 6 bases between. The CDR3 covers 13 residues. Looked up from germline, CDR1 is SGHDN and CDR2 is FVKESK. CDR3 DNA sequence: TGTGCCAGCAGCCAAGATATAGTCGGGGAGCTGTTTTTT. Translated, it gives CASSQDIVGELFF.

The CDR3 DNA reads TGTGCCAGCAGTACTCATAGCACCGGGGAGCTGTTTTTT. Its protein is CASSTHSTGELFF. J is TRBJ2-2 and V is TRBV12-3 or TRBV12-4; D uncertain. Trimming took off 5 bases at V and 4 bases at J, with 8 bases between the two ends. The CDR3 consists of 13 residues.